This TCR beta chain comes out of a study of T-cell memory formation after mild COVID-19. This clonotype was seen more than once but under ten times. Its antigen is not known. General observations from the study: In pre-infection memory, a portion of responding clones appeared, which suggested that cross-reactive memory joined. CD4+ contracting clones lay mainly in CM and EM, CD8+ ones in EMRA.

5'RACE, which relied on constant-segment primers, yielded TCR alpha and TCR beta cDNA libraries carrying sample barcodes and UMIs. Each CDR3 protein is one row after TCRdb ran MiXCR on the 5' RACE reads. The repertoire holds 120,000 or so distinct CDR3 sequences, with more than 15% as singletons. The length of the CDR3 is 19 residues. V trimming: 0 bases; J trimming: 6 bases; junction bases outside the gene matches: 7. Germline CDR1 MNHEY, CDR2 SVGAGI. The sequence was obtained from an adult woman who had mild COVID-19 (a few samples of this study predate the infection). Cell type and time point are not known. This sequence joins TRBV6-5 and TRBJ2-2; 16 nucleotides match TRBD2. The specimen sequenced was PBMCs or a T cell subset sorted from them (not recorded which). The CDR3 reads CASSYSGTSGGVKAGELFF. CDR3 in DNA: TGTGCCAGCAGTTACTCCGGGACTAGCGGGGGGGTTAAAGCCGGGGAGCTGTTTTTT.